This TCR beta chain was captured by sequencing in a study of cytomegalovirus exposure and HLA in healthy donors. Study-level background: An earlier analysis identified 120 million or so unique TCR beta sequences in 170 million or so T cells. Broader study findings: Donor immune exposure was known only as CMV serostatus. Upon later analysis, TCR association rates were observed to vary by HLA locus, being highest for DRB1 and lowest for HLA-C.

Regarding this clone: Its antigen remains unknown.

PCR primers comprised 60 Vbeta and 13 Jbeta primers. The protocol was immunoSEQ multiplex PCR, while the TCRdb copy is restricted to in-frame clones and leaves out a portion. This sample has 200,000 to 300,000 clones, with around 80% found just once. Deletions cut 6 bases from V and 1 base from J, with 17 bases between. The CDR3 extends over 16 amino acids. CDR1 is SGHTA and CDR2 is FQGNSA in the germline V gene. Healthy people donating bone marrow made up the donors. The rearrangement uses TRBV7-2 and TRBJ2-3, with D perhaps matching TRBD2 (6 bases). Specimen: PBMCs. The receptor's source is a boy younger than 18 in good health and CMV-seronegative. The CDR3 DNA is TGTGCCAGCAGGGGATCAAGGACTACGGGCACAGATACGCAGTATTTT. It specifies CASRGSRTTGTDTQYF.